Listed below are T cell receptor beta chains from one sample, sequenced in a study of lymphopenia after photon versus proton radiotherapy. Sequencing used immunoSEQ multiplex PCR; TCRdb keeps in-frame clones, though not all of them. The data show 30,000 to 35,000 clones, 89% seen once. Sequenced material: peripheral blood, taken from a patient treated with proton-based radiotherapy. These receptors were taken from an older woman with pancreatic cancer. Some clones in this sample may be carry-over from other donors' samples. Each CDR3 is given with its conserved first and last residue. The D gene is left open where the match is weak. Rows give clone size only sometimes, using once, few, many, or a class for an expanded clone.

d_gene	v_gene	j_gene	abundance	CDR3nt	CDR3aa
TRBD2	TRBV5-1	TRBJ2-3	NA	TGCGCCAGCAGCCCAGGACTAGCGGGAGCCGATACGCAGTATTTT	CASSPGLAGADTQYF
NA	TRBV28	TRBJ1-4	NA	TGTGCCAGCAGTTTACGTGGGCAGGGGGAAAAACTGTTTTTT	CASSLRGQGEKLFF
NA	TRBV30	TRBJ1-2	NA	TGTGCCTGGAACCCGACAGTTAACTATGGCTACACCTTC	CAWNPTVNYGYTF
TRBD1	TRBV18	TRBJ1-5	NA	TGTGCCAGCTCATCAGGGGGGGATCAGCCCCAGCATTTT	CASSSGGDQPQHF
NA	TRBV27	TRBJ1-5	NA	TGTGCCAGCAGTTTAGTCAGCAATCAGCCCCAGCATTTT	CASSLVSNQPQHF
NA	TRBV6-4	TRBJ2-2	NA	TGTGCCAGCAGTGAAGCGGCGACGGGTGGGGAGCTGTTTTTT	CASSEAATGGELFF
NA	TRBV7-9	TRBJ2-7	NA	TGTGCCAGCAGCTTACTTGGTGGCGAGCAGTACTTC	CASSLLGGEQYF
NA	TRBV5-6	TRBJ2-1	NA	TGTGCCAGCAGCTTGTCGCGTGAGCAGTTCTTC	CASSLSREQFF
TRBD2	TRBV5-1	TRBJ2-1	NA	TGCGCCAGCAGCTTGGGACTAGCGGCCTCCTACAATGAGCAGTTCTTC	CASSLGLAASYNEQFF
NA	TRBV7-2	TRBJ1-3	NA	TGTGCCAGCAGCTTAGGCGGGGGTATTGGAAACACCATATATTTT	CASSLGGGIGNTIYF
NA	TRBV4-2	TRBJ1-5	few	TGTGCCAGCAGCCCCCCAGGACAGATTAATCAGCCCCAGCATTTT	CASSPPGQINQPQHF
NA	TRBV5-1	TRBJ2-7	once	TGCGCCAGCAGCTTCAAAACTGGGAATGAAGTTGTGGGCGAGCAGTACTTC	CASSFKTGNEVVGEQYF
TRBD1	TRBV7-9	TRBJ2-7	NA	TGTGCCAGCAGCCCTCCGGGACAGAAATACGAGCAGTACTTC	CASSPPGQKYEQYF
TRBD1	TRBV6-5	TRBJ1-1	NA	TGTGCCAGCAGTAGAGACAGGGCGGGGAACACTGAAGCTTTCTTT	CASSRDRAGNTEAFF
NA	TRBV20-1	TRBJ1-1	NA	TGCAGTGCTAGACTTAACACTGAAGCTTTCTTT	CSARLNTEAFF
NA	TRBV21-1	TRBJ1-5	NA	TGTGCCAGCAGCAAAGATACAGGGGGTTATAGCAATCAGCCCCAGCATTTT	CASSKDTGGYSNQPQHF
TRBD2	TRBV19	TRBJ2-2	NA	TGTGCCAGTCATAGCGGGAGGTACACCGGGGAGCTGTTTTTT	CASHSGRYTGELFF
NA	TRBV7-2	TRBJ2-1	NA	TGTGCCACTCGGAGAGTATGGAATGAGCAGTTCTTC	CATRRVWNEQFF
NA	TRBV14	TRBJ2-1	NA	TGTGCCAGCAGCCAAGTAACAGGGTCCTACAATGAGCAGTTCTTC	CASSQVTGSYNEQFF
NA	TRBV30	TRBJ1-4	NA	TGTGCCTGGAGTCCGAACGGTAATGAAAAACTGTTTTTT	CAWSPNGNEKLFF
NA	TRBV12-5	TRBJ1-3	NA	TGTGCTAGTGGCCCGACAAATGGAAACACCATATATTTT	CASGPTNGNTIYF
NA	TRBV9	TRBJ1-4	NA	TGTGCCAGCAGCGTAGTTGGGGGGCTGGATGAAAAACTGTTTTTT	CASSVVGGLDEKLFF
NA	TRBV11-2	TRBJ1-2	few	TGTGCCAGCAGCTTTAGCCCGCAGGCGGGCTACACCTTC	CASSFSPQAGYTF
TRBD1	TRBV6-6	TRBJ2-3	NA	TGTGCCAGCAGTAAGACAGGGGCCAGCACAGATACGCAGTATTTT	CASSKTGASTDTQYF
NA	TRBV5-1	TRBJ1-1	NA	TGCGCCAGCAGCGAGTTACAGATGAACACTGAAGCTTTCTTT	CASSELQMNTEAFF
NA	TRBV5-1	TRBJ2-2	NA	TGCGCCAGCAGCTTCGTCGGGACGAACACCGGGGAGCTGTTTTTT	CASSFVGTNTGELFF
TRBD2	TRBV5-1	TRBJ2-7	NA	TGCGCCAGCAGCTTGCGTAGCGGGAGCTCCTACGAGCAGTACTTC	CASSLRSGSSYEQYF
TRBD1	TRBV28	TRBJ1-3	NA	TGTGCCAGCAGTTTAATTTTGGGACAGGGGGCTTGGCGAAACACCATATATTTT	CASSLILGQGAWRNTIYF
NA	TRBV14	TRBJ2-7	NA	TGTGCCAGCAGCCCGCTATGGGCGGTTACCTACGAGCAGTACTTC	CASSPLWAVTYEQYF
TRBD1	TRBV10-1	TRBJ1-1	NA	TGCGCCAGCAGCGGGACAGGGGGCGTGTGGGACACTGAAGCTTTCTTT	CASSGTGGVWDTEAFF
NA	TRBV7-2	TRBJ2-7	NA	TGTGCCAGCAGCAAGACTATCTACGAGCAGTACTTC	CASSKTIYEQYF
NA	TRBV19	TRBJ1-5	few	TGTGCCAGTAGTATGCCATCTGGCCAGCCCCAGCATTTT	CASSMPSGQPQHF
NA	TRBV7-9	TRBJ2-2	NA	TGTGCCAGCAGCTTAGCTGGGGCCGGGGAGCTGTTTTTT	CASSLAGAGELFF